The entry below gives a single T cell receptor (beta chain) sequence along with its context. Its antigen is still unknown. Molecules of cDNA were individually given unique molecular identifiers that were attached to them. One entry per CDR3 protein results from TCRdb running MiXCR on the 5' RACE reads. The data hold 90,000 to 120,000 distinct CDR3 sequences, with over 8.5% observed a single time. The data are from a study of early T cells in non-severe SARS-CoV-2 infection. Study-wide context: Unsorted whole-blood RNA was sequenced in bulk, leaving chains unpaired. Study results and caveats: CD4 and private specificities were missed by VDJdb matching, which favored anti-spike CD8 responses.

V gave up 6 bases and J gave up 1 base; unmatched junction bases: 11. This CDR3 spans 16 amino acids. Germline lookup yields CDR1 MDHEN and CDR2 SYDVKM. The receptor was derived from an adult who was a healthcare worker with PCR-confirmed SARS-CoV-2 infection or an uninfected control (not recorded which). The sequencing input was whole blood. The rearrangement uses TRBV28 and TRBJ2-7; TRBD2 aligns across 8 bases. Here the CDR3 DNA reads TGTGCCAGCAGCTCACCCACTAGCGGACTTTCCTACGAGCAGTACTTC. Encoded protein: CASSSPTSGLSYEQYF.